At least ten counts were recorded for the clone carrying this T cell receptor beta chain. The data were obtained in a study of human T cells and chemical hapten exposure. V was pared by 7 bases and J by 4 bases, with 11 bases between. Germline lookup yields CDR1 MNHEY and CDR2 SVGEGT. The CDR3 consists of 13 residues. Via MiXCR, TCRdb re-called the RACE reads, giving one row per CDR3 protein. Altogether tens of thousands of distinct CDR3 sequences are present, about 9.3% being singletons, with the ten largest covering about 1.4%. Noted time point: patch test 1, 2 weeks after DPC sensitization. Documented treatment: therapeutic diphenylcyclopropenone sensitization with weekly scalp DPC.

Material: whole blood, obtained in connection with sensitization to the hapten diphenylcyclopropenone (DPC). The TCR was taken from a woman aged 50 to 60 with alopecia areata. Some clones in this sample may be carry-over from other donors' samples. This chain joins TRBV6-2 or TRBV6-3 and TRBJ2-1; no clear D gene. CDR3 sequence: CASINGPYNEQFF. The DNA for the CDR3 is TGTGCCAGCATCAACGGACCGTACAATGAGCAGTTCTTC.